What follows is one T cell receptor (beta chain) and its context. Methods used by the authors: Estimates of nucleated cell counts were drawn from the amplification of reference gene primers. Profiling relied on immunoSEQ multiplex PCR, and the TCRdb table lists in-frame clones only, not all of them. V, J and clone size were drawn from that table, and D and trimming were deduced from the DNA. Among approximately 140,000 clones listed, around nine tenths were seen once. This sample is drawn from a study of blood T cell repertoires in COVID-19. Across the whole study: The analysed material was cDNA or gDNA that came from T cells, B-cell-depleted T cells, or PBMCs.

The CDR3 is 14 amino acids. Trimming removed 4 bases from V and 6 bases from J; junction bases left unmatched: 8. Germline V lookup: CDR1 SGHRS, CDR2 YFSETQ. This chain uses TRBV5-1 with TRBJ2-7; 9 bases match TRBD1. The sequenced sample consisted of peripheral blood. This clonotype was sampled from a man aged 50 or older with active or convalescent COVID-19. CDR3 loop: CASSPSGQGTEQYF. The CDR3 DNA sequence: TGCGCCAGCAGCCCGTCGGGACAGGGTACCGAGCAGTACTTC.